This T cell receptor (beta chain) was retrieved from a study of T-cell memory formation after mild COVID-19. Study results and caveats: The pre-infection memory compartment contained some responding clones, suggesting cross-reactive memory joined.

TCRdb recomputed calls from the 5' RACE reads with MiXCR, one row per CDR3 protein. This repertoire shows fewer than 700,000 distinct CDR3 sequences, roughly a fifth found once; its top ten account for about 8.4%. J lost 2 bases, V lost 4 bases, and 7 bases had no gene match. The germline gives CDR1 SEHNR, CDR2 FQNEAQ (reference sequence). CDR3 length: 16 residues. With respect to this clonotype: No antigen is known for it.

The chain is built from TRBV7-9 and TRBJ2-2; 7 positions match TRBD1. The material sequenced was PBMCs or a T cell subset sorted from them (not recorded which). This TCR was recovered from an adult woman who had mild COVID-19 (a few samples of this study predate the infection). Cell type and time point are not known. The CDR3 DNA follows: TGTGCCAGCAGCTCCGCGACAGGGCCCAACACCGGGGAGCTGTTTTTT. Translated, it gives CASSSATGPNTGELFF.